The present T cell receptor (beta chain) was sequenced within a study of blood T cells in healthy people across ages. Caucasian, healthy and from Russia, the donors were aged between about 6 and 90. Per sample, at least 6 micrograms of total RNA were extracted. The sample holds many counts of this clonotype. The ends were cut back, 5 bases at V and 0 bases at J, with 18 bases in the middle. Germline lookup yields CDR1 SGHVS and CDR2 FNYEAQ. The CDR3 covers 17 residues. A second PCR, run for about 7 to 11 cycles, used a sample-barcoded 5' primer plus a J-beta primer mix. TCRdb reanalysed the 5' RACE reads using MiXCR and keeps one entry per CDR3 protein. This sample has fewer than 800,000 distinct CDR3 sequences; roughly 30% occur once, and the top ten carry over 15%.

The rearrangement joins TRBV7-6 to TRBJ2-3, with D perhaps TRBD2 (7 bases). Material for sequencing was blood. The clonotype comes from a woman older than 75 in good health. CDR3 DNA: TGTGCCAGCAGCCTCGGCGGGGGCGCCTCTAGCACAGATACGCAGTATTTT. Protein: CASSLGGGASSTDTQYF.